The 20 T cell receptor beta chains below all came from one sample that was sequenced in a study of T-cell memory formation after mild COVID-19. Each CDR3 protein gets one entry after TCRdb re-called the 5' RACE reads with MiXCR. The table shows about 310,000 distinct CDR3 sequences, with approximately 19% occurring only once. Specimen: PBMCs or a T cell subset sorted from them (not recorded which). The receptor source for this set is a man aged 18 to 35 who had mild COVID-19 (a few samples of this study predate the infection). Cell type and time point are not known.

The sample holds many counts of this clonotype. CDR3 nucleotide sequence: TGCGCCAGCAGCTTGCGGGGGGAAAAGACTGAAGCTTTCTTT. Amino acids: CASSLRGEKTEAFF. The genes are TRBV5-1 and TRBJ1-1; maybe TRBD1 (5 bases). The CDR3 has 14 residues. Trimming took 1 base from V and 5 from J, leaving 12 bases between them. Germline V gene sequence: CDR1 SGHRS, CDR2 YFSETQ.

This chain links TRBV20-1 with TRBJ1-2; possibly TRBD1 for D (5 bases). Germline CDR1 DFQATT, CDR2 SNEGSKA (reference sequence). This CDR3 has 15 amino acids. The germline V and J ends were trimmed by 1 base and 7 bases, with 19 bases remaining between them. CDR3: CSARVAGRVVGGYTF. The CDR3 nucleotides read TGCAGTGCTAGAGTAGCGGGCAGGGTGGTTGGTGGCTACACCTTC.

V usage is TRBV11-2 and J usage is TRBJ2-7; the D gene is possibly TRBD1 (6 bases). Germline loops: CDR1 SGHAT, CDR2 FQNNGV. The CDR3 consists of 14 residues. V lost 3 bases to trimming and J lost 0 bases, with 9 bases between them. The CDR3 sequence: CASSFGDNSYEQYF. The CDR3 nucleotides are TGTGCCAGCAGCTTCGGGGACAACTCCTACGAGCAGTACTTC. Drawing the rest from reference TRBV11-2 and TRBJ2-7, the complete variable domain is EAGVAQSPRYKIIEKRQSVAFWCNPISGHATLYWYQQILGQGPKLLIQFQNNGVVDDSQLPKDRFSAERLKGVDSTLKIQPAKLEDSAVYLCASSFGDNSYEQYFGPGTRLTVT.

The CDR3, as DNA: TGTGCCAGCAGCCAAGGGACGGGACCCTACGAGCAGTACGTC. Protein product: CASSQGTGPYEQYV. The V and J genes are TRBV7-8 and TRBJ2-7; D might be TRBD1 or TRBD2, each matching 5 bases. V was clipped by 5 bases and J by 2 bases, with 13 bases between them. CDR3 length: 14 amino acids. Germline-derived CDR1 and CDR2 are SGHVS and FQNEAQ.

This clonotype has only a few counts. The rearrangement uses TRBV7-2 and TRBJ2-4, with a weak D call TRBD1 (6 bases). From germline, CDR1 is SGHTA and CDR2 FQGNSA. Trimming removed 2 bases at V and 3 bases at J, with 14 bases between. CDR3 size: 16 residues. CDR3 sequence: CASSLKGGSVKNIQYF. The CDR3 coding sequence is TGTGCCAGCAGCTTAAAAGGGGGTTCTGTCAAAAACATTCAGTACTTC.

The chain uses TRBV2 and TRBJ2-7; 8 bases match TRBD2. The V and J ends lost 6 bases and 5 bases, in that order; junction bases with no gene match: 15. This CDR3 has 16 residues. The germline gives CDR1 SNHLY, CDR2 FYNNEI. CDR3 loop: CASRGSLRGGKNEQYV. The CDR3 DNA reads TGTGCCAGCAGGGGATCCCTCCGGGGGGGAAAAAACGAGCAGTACGTC.

The V gene is TRBV5-5, the J gene TRBJ1-1, with D maybe TRBD1 (6 bases). V was shortened by 4 bases and J by 4 bases, with 17 bases between the two germline ends. The CDR3 consists of 15 residues. Germline CDR1 SGHKS, CDR2 YYEKEE (reference sequence). The DNA of the CDR3 is TGTGCCAGCAGCCCGGAGCGGCAGGGGATCACTGAAGCTTTCTTT. It is translated as CASSPERQGITEAFF.

The V call is TRBV5-1, the J call TRBJ2-7, with 7 bases fitting TRBD1. Germline lookup yields CDR1 SGHRS and CDR2 YFSETQ. Trimming removed 1 base from V and 5 bases from J; junction bases left unmatched: 12. The CDR3 covers 16 residues. This CDR3 is CASSLIVRQGRNEQYV. For the CDR3, the DNA is TGCGCCAGCAGCTTGATCGTTCGACAGGGTCGAAACGAGCAGTACGTC.

V usage is TRBV7-9 and J usage is TRBJ1-2; D might be TRBD1 (5 bases). The CDR3 has 14 amino acids. V was shortened by 7 bases and J by 8 bases, with 20 bases between the two germline ends. CDR1 and CDR2 (germline): SEHNR, FQNEAQ (reference sequence). The CDR3 nucleotides are TGTGCCAGCACTTCAAGGACCCGGGGGGAAGGCTACACCTTC. It translates to CASTSRTRGEGYTF.

This chain links TRBV9 with TRBJ1-6; D is perhaps TRBD1 (6 bases). The CDR3 is 16 amino acids. V was shortened by 0 bases and J by 7 bases, with 14 bases between the two germline ends. Looked up from germline, CDR1 is SGDLS and CDR2 is YYNGEE. CDR3 loop: CASSVGRDMRNSPLHF. CDR3 bases: TGTGCCAGCAGCGTAGGCCGGGACATGAGAAATTCACCCCTCCACTTT.

CDR3 nucleotide sequence: TGTGCCAGCAGTCCCAGGCGGAGAGATACGCAGTATTTT. The encoded protein is CASSPRRRDTQYF. The chain employs TRBV6-5 and TRBJ2-3; D unclear. Looked up from germline, CDR1 is MNHEY and CDR2 is SVGAGI. The CDR3 length is 13 residues. Trimming took off 5 bases at V and 5 bases at J, with 11 bases between the two ends.

This clonotype appeared a single time. The CDR3 coding sequence is TGTGCCAGCAGGACCCGGGACAGTTTGTTAAGCAATCAGCCCCAGCATTTT. Protein: CASRTRDSLLSNQPQHF. V and J are TRBV12-3 or TRBV12-4 and TRBJ1-5; 7 bases line up with TRBD1. The CDR3 has 17 amino acids. With 6 bases clipped from V and 1 base from J, the junction kept 12 bases outside the gene matches.

Ten or more counts support this clonotype. The V call is TRBV14, the J call TRBJ1-2, with 8 bases fitting TRBD1. The junction had 9 bases not matched to a gene; V was cut back by 1 base and J by 2 bases. This CDR3 has 17 residues. The germline CDR1 and CDR2 sequences are SGHDN and FVKESK. CDR3 residues: CASSQGLGRGPNYGYTF. As DNA, the CDR3 is TGTGCCAGCAGCCAAGGCCTAGGCAGGGGGCCCAACTATGGCTACACCTTC.

This clonotype has just a few counts. This chain uses TRBV28 with TRBJ2-3, with unresolved D. CDR3 length: 13 residues. V gave up 10 bases and J gave up 2 bases, with 13 bases separating them. CDR1 is MDHEN and CDR2 is SYDVKM in the germline V gene. CDR3 sequence (DNA): TGTGCCACCAAGCCGGGCCCCACAGATACGCAGTATTTT. As protein: CATKPGPTDTQYF.

The J gene is TRBJ1-1, the V gene TRBV20-1; D ambiguous. The CDR3 spans 12 residues. V was clipped by 4 bases and J by 4 bases, with 10 bases between them. Germline V gene lookup returns CDR1 DFQATT and CDR2 SNEGSKA (reference sequence). The CDR3 DNA reads as TGCAGTGCTAATAACCGGGGCACTGAAGCTTTCTTT. Translation gives CSANNRGTEAFF.

This clonotype came up a few times. The chain joins TRBV10-3 to TRBJ1-3; D is uncertain. Germline CDR1 reads ENHRY; CDR2 reads SYGVKD. The CDR3 extends over 15 amino acids. V dropped 8 bases and J dropped 0 bases, with 14 bases sitting between them. For the CDR3, the DNA is TGTGCCATCGAAAGGAGGGTAGACTCTGGAAACACCATATATTTT. It translates to CAIERRVDSGNTIYF.

The chain links TRBV7-8 to TRBJ1-5; a possible D gene is TRBD1 (5 bases). Germline values: CDR1 SGHVS, CDR2 FQNEAQ. The CDR3 contains 15 residues. V lost 1 base and J 0 bases, leaving 7 bases between the germline ends. The CDR3 DNA reads TGTGCCAGCAGCTTAGGGGGGATTAGCAATCAGCCCCAGCATTTT. Translation gives CASSLGGISNQPQHF.

This clonotype was counted ten times or more. The gene calls are TRBV29-1 and TRBJ2-1; 7 bases line up with TRBD2. Trimming took 3 bases from V and 1 from J; bases not matched to a gene: 3. The CDR3 totals 14 residues. Germline V gene sequence: CDR1 SQVTM, CDR2 ANQGSEA. Here the CDR3 DNA reads TGCAGCGTTGACCGTAGCGGGTCCTACAATGAGCAGTTCTTC. It is translated as CSVDRSGSYNEQFF.

J is TRBJ2-4 and V is TRBV7-2; 11 bases line up with TRBD2. The CDR3 is 16 amino acids. V was pared by 1 base and J by 5 bases, with 4 bases of the junction left unmatched. Germline assignment: CDR1 SGHTA and CDR2 FQGNSA. Here the CDR3 reads CASSLGLAGGENIQYF. The CDR3 DNA is TGTGCCAGCAGCTTAGGGCTAGCGGGGGGCGAAAACATTCAGTACTTC.

This rearrangement joins TRBV30 to TRBJ1-1; D is unresolved. The CDR3 contains 14 residues. Trimming cost V 4 bases and J 1 base, with 13 bases left between them. Germline lookup yields CDR1 GTSNPN and CDR2 SVGIG (reference sequence). CDR3 loop: CAWTPPIGNTEAFF. The CDR3 bases are TGTGCCTGGACACCACCTATAGGGAACACTGAAGCTTTCTTT.